These 19 T cell receptor beta chains were sequenced from one sample in a study of healthy donors' naive CD4 and CD8 T cells. TCR libraries were built from about 500 ng of total RNA by linear amplification. MiXCR, run by TCRdb on the reads, gives a single entry per CDR3 protein. This sample has about 180,000 distinct CDR3 sequences, with 65% to 80% found just once. The specimen was naive CD4+ and CD8+ T cells sorted from blood, pooled from several donors. The receptors here all came from a pool of human donors in good health; the sample pools cells from several healthy donors.

The V gene is TRBV6-6, the J gene TRBJ2-5; TRBD2 is a possible D gene (6 bases). Germline-derived CDR1 and CDR2 are MNHNY and SVGAGI (reference sequence). Trimming took off 8 bases at V and 4 bases at J, with 14 bases between the two ends. The CDR3 length is 13 residues. The CDR3 nucleotides are TGTGCCAGCCAGAGCGGGTGGGGAGAGACCCAGTACTTC. Encoded protein: CASQSGWGETQYF.

The rearrangement links TRBV11-2 to TRBJ2-7; D is uncertain. Germline loops: CDR1 SGHAT, CDR2 FQNNGV. CDR3 length: 12 residues. V was cut by 1 base and J by 3 bases, with 4 bases left in between. For the CDR3, the DNA is TGTGCCAGCAGCTTAGGCCACTACGAGCAGTACGTC. It codes for CASSLGHYEQYV.

The DNA of the CDR3 is TGTGCCAGCAGTGATACTAGCGGGAGTCCCTACGAGCAGTACTTC. Encoded protein: CASSDTSGSPYEQYF. V and J are TRBV6-5 and TRBJ2-7; 11 bases align to TRBD2. CDR1 MNHEY and CDR2 SVGAGI come from the germline V gene. This CDR3 is 15 amino acids long. V was clipped by 5 bases and J by 2 bases; unmatched bases: 5.

The chain uses TRBV30 and TRBJ1-5; 12 nucleotides agree with TRBD1. The length of the CDR3 is 15 residues. Trimming at V came to 3 bases and at J to 4 bases, leaving 4 bases not matched to a gene. Per germline, CDR1 GTSNPN and CDR2 SVGIG (reference sequence). CDR3 residues: CAWSGGQGANQPQHF. CDR3 sequence (DNA): TGTGCCTGGAGCGGGGGACAGGGGGCTAATCAGCCCCAGCATTTT. Full variable domain (rest looked up from reference TRBV30 and TRBJ1-5): SQTIHQWPATLVQPVGSPLSLECTVEGTSNPNLYWYRQAAGRGLQLLFYSVGIGQISSEVPQNLSASRPQDRQFILSSKKLLLSDSGFYLCAWSGGQGANQPQHFGDGTRLSIL.

The chain uses TRBV19 and TRBJ1-5; 8 nucleotides align to TRBD1. V lost 4 bases to trimming and J lost 0 bases; unmatched junction nucleotides: 8. Germline V gives CDR1 LNHDA, CDR2 SQIVND (reference sequence). The CDR3 totals 17 residues. CDR3: CASSNNNRGVSNQPQHF. As DNA, the CDR3 is TGTGCCAGTAGTAACAACAACAGGGGGGTTAGCAATCAGCCCCAGCATTTT.

The rearrangement joins TRBV29-1 to TRBJ2-7, with D hard to call. V was trimmed by 4 bases and J by 2 bases, leaving 9 bases between them. The germline V gene encodes CDR1 SQVTM and CDR2 ANQGSEA. This CDR3 spans 12 amino acids. CDR3: CSVAGQTYEQYF. The CDR3 coding sequence is TGCAGCGTTGCGGGCCAAACCTACGAGCAGTACTTC.

J is TRBJ2-7 and V is TRBV29-1, with 10 bases fitting TRBD1. CDR1 and CDR2 (germline): SQVTM, ANQGSEA. With V trimmed by 6 bases and J by 10 bases, 15 bases remained unmatched. CDR3 length: 14 amino acids. The CDR3 is CSVGLGTGATFQYF. The CDR3 coding sequence is TGCAGCGTCGGACTCGGGACAGGGGCTACGTTCCAGTACTTC.

This clonotype was seen more than once but under ten times. The V call is TRBV29-1, the J call TRBJ2-6, with TRBD1 identical over 7 bases. The CDR3 has 14 residues. CDR1 and CDR2 from the germline V gene are SQVTM and ANQGSEA. Germline trimming cut 8 bases from V and 2 bases from J; bases unmatched to any gene: 6. This CDR3 is CSTRQGPGANVLTF. DNA of the CDR3: TGCAGCACCCGACAGGGTCCTGGGGCCAACGTCCTGACTTTC.

The CDR3 DNA is TGCAGTGCTAGAGGCCTAGCGACCTCCTACGAGCAGTACTTC. It translates to CSARGLATSYEQYF. The gene calls are TRBV20-1 and TRBJ2-7, with D tentatively TRBD2 (6 bases). Germline CDR1 is DFQATT and CDR2 is SNEGSKA (reference sequence). The CDR3 runs 14 residues. V lost 1 base and J 0 bases, leaving 10 bases between the germline ends.

The V call is TRBV20-1, the J call TRBJ1-2; 8 nucleotides agree with TRBD1. V was clipped by 5 bases and J by 7 bases; unmatched bases: 6. The germline V gene has CDR1 DFQATT and CDR2 SNEGSKA (reference sequence). This CDR3 comprises 12 residues. The CDR3 sequence: CSAHGQGGGYTF. In nucleotides, the CDR3 is TGCAGTGCTCATGGACAGGGTGGTGGCTACACCTTC.

V is TRBV29-1 and J is TRBJ2-5; no clear D. This CDR3 spans 12 amino acids. Germline CDR1 and CDR2: SQVTM and ANQGSEA. V dropped 6 bases and J dropped 4 bases, with 12 bases sitting between them. CDR3 DNA sequence: TGCAGCGTCCAGCTAGAGTCAGAGACCCAGTACTTC. Protein product: CSVQLESETQYF.

Of note for this clonotype: One junction end does not reproduce the germline sequence, and a read error may be involved. The rearrangement joins TRBV27 to TRBJ1-3; D unclear. The germline V gene has CDR1 MNHEY and CDR2 SMNVEV (reference sequence). The length of the CDR3 is 13 residues. CDR3 region: CASSFLPGNTTYF. The CDR3 DNA follows: TGTGCCAGCAGTTTCCTTCCGGGAAACACCACATATTTT.

The genes are TRBV19 and TRBJ1-2; D not certain. Trimming shortened V by 3 bases and J by 3 bases, and 5 bases separated the two germline ends. The CDR3 loop spans 12 amino acids. Germline-derived CDR1 and CDR2 are LNHDA and SQIVND (reference sequence). The CDR3 DNA follows: TGTGCCAGTAGTATTCGGGACTATGGCTACACCTTC. Its protein product is CASSIRDYGYTF.

The chain is built from TRBV12-5 and TRBJ2-1; no reliable D call. The CDR3 contains 17 residues. Trimming removed 2 bases from V and 1 base from J, with 15 bases in between. Looked up from germline, CDR1 is LGHNT and CDR2 is FRNRAP. In DNA, the CDR3 is TGTGCTAGTGGTTTGCACCTGACTTTCCGATCCTACAATGAGCAGTTCTTC. It codes for CASGLHLTFRSYNEQFF. The entire variable domain, with the rest obtained from reference TRBV12-5 and TRBJ2-1, is as follows: DARVTQTPRHKVTEMGQEVTMRCQPILGHNTVFWYRQTMMQGLELLAYFRNRAPLDDSGMPKDRFSAEMPDATLATLKIQPSEPRDSAVYFCASGLHLTFRSYNEQFFGPGTRLTVL.

The chain employs TRBV19 and TRBJ2-3; 10 nucleotides line up with TRBD2. The CDR3 has 15 residues. Germline V gene lookup returns CDR1 LNHDA and CDR2 SQIVND (reference sequence). After removal of 6 bases from V and 0 bases from J, the junction contained 3 bases not matched to a gene. In DNA, the CDR3 is TGTGCCAGTAGCGGGACTAGCGCCAGCACAGATACGCAGTATTTT. Residues: CASSGTSASTDTQYF.

V is TRBV20-1 and J is TRBJ2-7; 9 positions match TRBD1. The ends lost 5 bases at V and 5 bases at J; junction bases unmatched: 7. The CDR3 runs 13 residues. CDR1 is DFQATT, CDR2 SNEGSKA, per germline (reference sequence). The CDR3 here is CSASGTGNHEQYF. As DNA, the CDR3 is TGCAGTGCTTCCGGGACAGGGAACCACGAGCAGTACTTC.

This clonotype was observed a handful of times. The CDR3: CASSGGTSGRNEQYF. The CDR3, as DNA: TGTGCCAGCAGCGGAGGGACTAGCGGGAGAAACGAGCAGTACTTC. This chain uses TRBV5-4 with TRBJ2-7; 14 nucleotides agree with TRBD2. Germline V lookup: CDR1 SGHNT, CDR2 YYREEE (reference sequence). This CDR3 is built from 15 residues. V lost 4 bases, J lost 5 bases, and 5 bases stayed unmatched.

This sequence joins TRBV10-3 and TRBJ1-2, with 10 bases matching TRBD1. After removal of 8 bases from V and 5 bases from J, the junction contained 8 bases not matched to a gene. The germline CDR1 and CDR2 sequences are ENHRY and SYGVKD. This CDR3 has 14 amino acids. CDR3 in amino acids: CAISGDRGGYGYTF. DNA of the CDR3: TGTGCCATCTCCGGGGACAGGGGAGGGTATGGCTACACCTTC.

The genes are TRBV6-1 and TRBJ1-5; perhaps TRBD1 as D (5 bases). Trimming shortened V by 3 bases and J by 0 bases, and 12 bases separated the two germline ends. The germline CDR1 and CDR2 sequences are MNHNS and SASEGT. The CDR3 covers 16 residues. DNA of the CDR3: TGTGCCAGCAGTGATAGGGGAGTCTATAGCAATCAGCCCCAGCATTTT. This sequence encodes CASSDRGVYSNQPQHF.